One sample yielded the 2 T cell receptor beta chains listed below, sequenced in a study of cytomegalovirus exposure and HLA in healthy donors. The protocol was immunoSEQ multiplex PCR, while the TCRdb copy is restricted to in-frame clones and leaves out a portion. The sample includes 100,000 or so clones, roughly 84% seen only once; the top ten take 5.5% to 7.5%. Sequencing was done on a sample of PBMCs. These receptors came from a man between 18 and 35 years old in good health and CMV-seropositive.

V and J are TRBV7-6 and TRBJ2-7; 7 bases align to TRBD1. The CDR3 runs to 14 residues. The germline gives CDR1 SGHVS, CDR2 FNYEAQ. The junction had 3 bases not matched to a gene; V was cut back by 1 base and J by 3 bases. As DNA, the CDR3 is TGTGCCAGCAGCTTAGGGGACAGAGACTACGAGCAGTACTTC. Protein product: CASSLGDRDYEQYF.

The rearrangement links TRBV7-2 to TRBJ2-3; D is perhaps TRBD1 (6 bases). Germline CDR1 is SGHTA and CDR2 is FQGNSA. The CDR3 runs 14 residues. Trimming removed 1 base at V and 2 bases at J, with 7 bases between. This CDR3 reads CASSLGTATDTQYF. CDR3 nucleotide sequence: TGTGCCAGCAGCTTAGGGACAGCCACAGATACGCAGTATTTT.